A selection of T cell receptor beta chains follows, all from one sample in a study of T cell repertoires in cytomegalovirus infection. TCRdb redid the calling of the reads with MiXCR, one entry per CDR3 protein. The sample lists 450,000 to 650,000 distinct CDR3 sequences; 35% to 50% were seen once. The antigens of these receptors remain unknown. The sequencing used cultured PBMCs, collected from culture after CMV antigen stimulation. The receptors stem from a human donor in good health (CMV status not recorded). Some clones in this sample may be carry-over from other donors' samples. CDR3s include the opening cysteine and the closing phenylalanine or tryptophan. The order of the fields is J gene, V gene, D gene, clone size, CDR3 protein, CDR3 DNA. D genes are given only for firm matches. Clone size is stated in some rows and not others, as once, few, many or a class when expanded.

TRBJ2-5 TRBV2 TRBD2 few CASSELAGGQETQYF TGTGCCAGCAGTGAACTAGCGGGAGGGCAAGAGACCCAGTACTTC
TRBJ2-7 TRBV20-1 TRBD1 NA CSATFRGDRIYEQYF TGCAGTGCTACTTTTAGGGGGGACAGGATCTACGAGCAGTACTTC
TRBJ2-3 TRBV2 NA NA CASGRDGHPTDTQYF TGTGCCAGCGGACGGGATGGACACCCCACAGATACGCAGTATTTT
TRBJ2-7 TRBV19 NA NA CASSIAFDKTYEQYF TGTGCCAGTAGTATAGCGTTCGACAAGACCTACGAGCAGTACTTC
TRBJ2-3 TRBV11-1 NA NA CASSLGWPSEQVTQYF TGTGCCAGCAGCTTAGGGTGGCCTTCTGAACAGGTTACGCAGTATTTT
TRBJ2-3 TRBV20-1 NA few CSADGTSSTDTQYF TGCAGTGCTGATGGGACATCTAGCACAGATACGCAGTATTTT
TRBJ2-5 TRBV4-2 NA few CASSQDPPAGSVGETQYF TGTGCCAGCAGCCAAGATCCCCCAGCGGGTAGCGTCGGAGAGACCCAGTACTTC
TRBJ2-1 TRBV9 NA NA CASSTRSSVRNEQFF TGTGCCAGCAGCACTAGGAGTAGCGTTCGCAATGAGCAGTTCTTC
TRBJ2-7 TRBV18 TRBD2 few CASSPLSGRSSYEQYF TGTGCCAGCTCACCACTTAGCGGGAGAAGCTCCTACGAGCAGTACTTC
TRBJ2-7 TRBV11-2 TRBD2 NA CASSLEVPSGYEQYF TGTGCCAGCAGCTTAGAAGTTCCTAGCGGGTACGAGCAGTACTTC
TRBJ2-7 TRBV28 NA few CASSPATSGFEQYF TGTGCCAGCAGTCCAGCCACTTCTGGATTCGAGCAGTACTTC
TRBJ2-3 TRBV20-1 NA NA CSARPVQSTDTQYF TGCAGTGCCAGGCCAGTCCAAAGCACAGATACGCAGTATTTT
TRBJ2-4 TRBV12-3/TRBV12-4 TRBD1 few CASSAPGQGLKNIQYF TGTGCCAGCAGTGCTCCGGGACAGGGGCTGAAAAACATTCAGTACTTC
TRBJ2-3 TRBV7-2 TRBD2 few CASSLRRGGHDTQYF TGTGCCAGCAGCTTAAGGCGGGGGGGTCACGATACGCAGTATTTT
TRBJ2-7 TRBV27 TRBD1 NA CASRDRIFSEQYF TGTGCCAGCCGGGACAGGATCTTCAGTGAGCAGTACTTC
TRBJ2-1 TRBV19 TRBD2 NA CASFPGLARSSYNEQFF TGTGCCAGTTTTCCGGGACTAGCGAGGAGCTCCTACAATGAGCAGTTCTTC
TRBJ2-1 TRBV7-2 NA few CASSSWTSNEQFF TGTGCCAGCAGTTCCTGGACAAGCAATGAGCAGTTCTTC
TRBJ1-1 TRBV20-1 NA NA CSAETGKNTEAFF TGCAGTGCGGAAACAGGGAAGAACACTGAAGCTTTCTTT
TRBJ2-3 TRBV29-1 TRBD2 NA CSVDTGAFGTGGLAGFKADTQYF TGCAGCGTTGATACGGGAGCTTTCGGGACAGGTGGACTAGCGGGATTTAAGGCAGATACGCAGTATTTT
TRBJ2-7 TRBV7-2 NA many CASSVRQRYEQYF TGTGCCAGCAGCGTAAGACAGCGCTACGAGCAGTACTTC
TRBJ2-6 TRBV7-1 TRBD2 NA CASSLTLAGAGANVLTF TGTGCCAGCAGCCTCACATTAGCGGGAGCTGGGGCCAACGTCCTGACTTTC
TRBJ1-1 TRBV3-1 NA NA CASSHWSLNTEAFF TGTGCCAGCAGCCATTGGTCCCTGAACACTGAAGCTTTCTTT
TRBJ1-4 TRBV5-1 NA NA CASSSTTREKLFF TGCGCCAGCAGCTCAACGACTCGTGAAAAACTGTTTTTT
TRBJ2-2 TRBV7-2 TRBD2 NA CASSLGPLRGILNTGELFF TGTGCCAGCAGCTTAGGACCCTTGCGGGGGATACTGAACACCGGGGAGCTGTTTTTT
TRBJ2-5 TRBV7-8 NA few CASMVGGGGGETQYF TGTGCCAGCATGGTCGGTGGAGGGGGTGGGGAGACCCAGTACTTC
TRBJ2-1 TRBV18 TRBD1 NA CASSPGLRGLSNEQFF TGTGCCAGCTCACCCGGGCTCAGGGGGCTTAGCAATGAGCAGTTCTTC
TRBJ1-3 TRBV20-1 NA NA CSARDADLNTIYF TGCAGTGCTAGAGATGCAGACTTAAACACCATATATTTT
TRBJ1-2 TRBV20-1 NA NA CSARTASYGYTF TGCAGTGCAAGGACAGCTAGCTATGGCTACACCTTC
TRBJ2-3 TRBV7-9 NA NA CASSDSTGGWAYTQYF TGTGCCAGCAGCGACAGTACAGGAGGTTGGGCATATACGCAGTATTTT
TRBJ2-2 TRBV12-3/TRBV12-4 NA few CASTSLRGAGELFF TGTGCCAGCACCTCCCTGCGAGGGGCCGGGGAGCTGTTTTTT
TRBJ1-1 TRBV7-9 TRBD1 few CASSPTGAINRGNTEAFF TGTGCCAGCAGCCCTACAGGGGCCATCAACCGAGGAAACACTGAAGCTTTCTTT
TRBJ1-1 TRBV19 NA NA CASSSTGPEAFF TGTGCCAGTAGTAGTACGGGGCCAGAAGCTTTCTTT
TRBJ2-3 TRBV7-2 NA NA CASSLLRGDTQYF TGTGCCAGCAGCTTACTTAGGGGGGATACGCAGTATTTT
TRBJ2-1 TRBV10-2 TRBD2 NA CASSEGLAGGNEQFF TGCGCCAGCAGTGAGGGACTAGCGGGGGGGAATGAGCAGTTCTTC
TRBJ2-5 TRBV20-1 NA once CSATQGVQETQYF TGCAGTGCTACTCAAGGGGTCCAGGAGACCCAGTACTTC
TRBJ2-5 TRBV7-9 NA NA CASSLDLATQYF TGTGCCAGCAGCTTAGACTTAGCGACCCAGTACTTC
TRBJ1-5 TRBV7-2 NA many CASSSLGTSNQPQHF TGTGCCAGCAGCTCCTTAGGGACCTCTAATCAGCCCCAGCATTTT
TRBJ2-1 TRBV7-2 NA many CASSLVVAGAQYNEQFF TGTGCCAGCAGCTTAGTAGTTGCGGGGGCCCAATACAATGAGCAGTTCTTC
TRBJ1-1 TRBV11-1 NA many CASSSRDTNTEAFF TGTGCCAGCAGCTCCCGGGACACCAACACTGAAGCTTTCTTT
TRBJ1-1 TRBV18 NA few CASSPTEGSNTEAFF TGTGCCAGCTCACCAACCGAGGGTTCGAACACTGAAGCTTTCTTT
TRBJ1-5 TRBV28 TRBD1 NA CASSGDRGYQPQHF TGTGCCAGCAGCGGAGACAGGGGTTATCAGCCCCAGCATTTT
TRBJ2-7 TRBV7-2 NA few CASSLGRGVYEQYF TGTGCCAGCAGCTTAGGAAGGGGGGTCTACGAGCAGTACTTC
TRBJ1-3 TRBV7-4 NA NA CASSLGREGLFGNTIYF TGTGCCAGCAGCTTAGGTCGGGAGGGCCTTTTTGGAAACACCATATATTTT
TRBJ2-3 TRBV4-2 TRBD2 NA CASSQLAGGAADTQYF TGTGCCAGCAGCCAACTAGCGGGGGGGGCCGCAGATACGCAGTATTTT